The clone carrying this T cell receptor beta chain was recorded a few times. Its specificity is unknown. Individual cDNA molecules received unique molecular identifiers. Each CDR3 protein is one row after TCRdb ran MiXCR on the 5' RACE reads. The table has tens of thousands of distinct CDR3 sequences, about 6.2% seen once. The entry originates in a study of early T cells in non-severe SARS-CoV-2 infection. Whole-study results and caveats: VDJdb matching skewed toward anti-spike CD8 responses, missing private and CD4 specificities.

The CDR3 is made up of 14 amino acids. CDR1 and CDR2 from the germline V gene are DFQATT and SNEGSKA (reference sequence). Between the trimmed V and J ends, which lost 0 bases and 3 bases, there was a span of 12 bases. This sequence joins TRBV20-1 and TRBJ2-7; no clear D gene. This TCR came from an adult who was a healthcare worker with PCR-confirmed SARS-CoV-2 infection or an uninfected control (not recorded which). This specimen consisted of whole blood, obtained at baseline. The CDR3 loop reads CSARDRGEGYEQYF. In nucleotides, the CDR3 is TGCAGTGCTAGAGATCGTGGAGAAGGCTACGAGCAGTACTTC.